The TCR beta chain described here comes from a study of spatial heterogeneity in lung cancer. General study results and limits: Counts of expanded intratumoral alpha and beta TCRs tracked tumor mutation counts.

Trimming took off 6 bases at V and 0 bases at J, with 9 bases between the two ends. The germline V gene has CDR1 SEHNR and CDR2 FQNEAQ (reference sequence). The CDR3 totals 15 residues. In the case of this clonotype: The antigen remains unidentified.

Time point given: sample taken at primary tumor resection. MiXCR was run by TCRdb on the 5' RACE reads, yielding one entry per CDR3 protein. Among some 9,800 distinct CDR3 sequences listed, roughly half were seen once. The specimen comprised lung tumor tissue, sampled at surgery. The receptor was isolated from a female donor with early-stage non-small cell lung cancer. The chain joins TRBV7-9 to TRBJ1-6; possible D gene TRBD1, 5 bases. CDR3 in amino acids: CASRTASSYNSPLHF. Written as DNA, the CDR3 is TGTGCCAGCAGGACAGCCAGCTCCTATAATTCACCCCTCCACTTT.